These T cell receptor beta chains were read from a single sample in a study of breast tumors, draining lymph nodes, adjacent tissues. In TCRdb, the multiplex PCR reads were re-called with MiXCR into one record per CDR3 protein. The sample contains around 22,000 distinct CDR3 sequences, roughly 60% of which appear only once. The sample consisted of tumor-adjacent breast tissue. The receptor set was obtained from a female donor with breast cancer. Some clones in this sample may be carry-over from other donors' samples. Both conserved end residues are part of each CDR3. D genes are given only for firm matches. Some rows mark clone size as missing; the rest say once, few, many or name a class of expanded clone.

V: TRBV7-2
J: TRBJ2-3
size: -
D: TRBD2
CDR3: CASSPSGRAGDTQYF
DNA: TGTGCCAGCAGCCCGAGCGGGAGGGCTGGAGATACCCAGTATTTT

V: TRBV9
J: TRBJ1-6
size: -
D: -
CDR3: CASSISTDYNSPLHF
DNA: TGTGCCAGCAGCATTTCGACAGATTATAATTCACCCCTCCACTTT

V: TRBV19
J: TRBJ1-2
size: once
D: TRBD1
CDR3: CASSSKGAYYGYTF
DNA: TGTGCCAGTAGCTCCAAGGGGGCATACTATGGCTACACCTTC

V: TRBV9
J: TRBJ2-3
size: -
D: TRBD2
CDR3: CASSGGGEDTQYF
DNA: TGTGCCAGCAGTGGGGGGGGGGAAGATACGCAGTATTTT

V: TRBV6-1
J: TRBJ1-3
size: medium-sized
D: -
CDR3: CASIKGLGNTIYF
DNA: TGTGCCAGCATAAAGGGGCTTGGAAACACCATATATTTT

V: TRBV18
J: TRBJ1-6
size: few
D: TRBD1
CDR3: CASPRDRDNSPLHF
DNA: TGTGCCAGCCCGCGGGACAGAGATAATTCACCCCTCCACTTT

V: TRBV5-6
J: TRBJ2-3
size: once
D: TRBD2
CDR3: CASSFGLAGDSTDTQYF
DNA: TGTGCCAGCAGCTTTGGACTAGCGGGGGACAGCACAGATACGCAGTATTTT

V: TRBV20-1
J: TRBJ2-5
size: many
D: -
CDR3: CSARDRERIETQYF
DNA: TGCAGTGCTAGAGACCGGGAGAGAATAGAGACCCAGTACTTC

V: TRBV4-1
J: TRBJ2-5
size: -
D: -
CDR3: CASSQDEVKRTQYF
DNA: TGCGCCAGCAGCCAAGATGAGGTAAAGAGAACCCAGTACTTC

V: TRBV9
J: TRBJ1-4
size: many
D: -
CDR3: CASSPRLTGEKLFF
DNA: TGTGCCAGCAGCCCCCGTCTTACAGGGGAAAAACTGTTTTTT

V: TRBV7-9
J: TRBJ1-2
size: -
D: -
CDR3: CASSLAGQSYGYTF
DNA: TGTGCCAGCAGCTTAGCAGGGCAGTCCTATGGCTACACCTTC

V: TRBV7-9
J: TRBJ1-2
size: -
D: TRBD1
CDR3: CASSEGQPYGYTF
DNA: TGTGCCAGCAGCGAGGGACAGCCCTATGGCTACACCTTC

V: TRBV29-1
J: TRBJ1-5
size: -
D: -
CDR3: CSVGLSNQPQHF
DNA: TGCAGCGTGGGACTTAGCAATCAGCCCCAGCATTTT

V: TRBV7-2
J: TRBJ2-7
size: once
D: TRBD2
CDR3: CASTVTEAGDYEQYF
DNA: TGTGCCAGCACTGTAACAGAGGCGGGGGACTACGAGCAGTACTTC

V: TRBV29-1
J: TRBJ2-1
size: -
D: -
CDR3: CSVEGPSRGYNEQFF
DNA: TGCAGCGTTGAGGGGCCGAGCCGAGGCTACAATGAGCAGTTCTTC

V: TRBV7-9
J: TRBJ2-3
size: -
D: TRBD1
CDR3: CASNRDRGTDTQYF
DNA: TGTGCCAGCAACCGGGACAGGGGCACAGATACGCAGTATTTT

V: TRBV4-3
J: TRBJ2-7
size: medium-sized
D: -
CDR3: CASSQDISRVYEQYF
DNA: TGCGCCAGCAGCCAAGATATATCTAGAGTCTACGAGCAGTACTTC

V: TRBV7-6
J: TRBJ2-3
size: -
D: -
CDR3: CASSLDTDTQYF
DNA: TGTGCCAGCAGCTTGGACACGGATACGCAGTATTTT

V: TRBV2
J: TRBJ2-7
size: -
D: -
CDR3: CASSLQGVIDEQYF
DNA: TGTGCCAGCAGCCTACAGGGCGTAATCGACGAGCAGTACTTC

V: TRBV4-2
J: TRBJ2-1
size: -
D: TRBD2
CDR3: CASSQETSERVPQFF
DNA: TGTGCCAGCAGCCAAGAGACTAGCGAGAGGGTTCCCCAGTTCTTC

V: TRBV7-3
J: TRBJ2-5
size: -
D: -
CDR3: CDSSLGTLGQETQYF
DNA: TGTGACAGCAGCCTCGGGACATTGGGACAAGAGACCCAGTACTTC

V: TRBV20-1
J: TRBJ2-7
size: few
D: -
CDR3: CSASEGGQISYEQYF
DNA: TGCAGTGCTAGTGAGGGCGGACAGATCTCCTACGAGCAGTACTTC

V: TRBV5-8
J: TRBJ2-2
size: many
D: -
CDR3: CASSSRMTGELFF
DNA: TGTGCCAGCAGCTCCCGTATGACCGGGGAGCTGTTTTTT

V: TRBV30
J: TRBJ1-3
size: -
D: TRBD1
CDR3: CAWSVPTGGFGNTIYF
DNA: TGTGCCTGGAGTGTACCGACAGGGGGCTTTGGAAACACCATATATTTT

V: TRBV2
J: TRBJ1-2
size: -
D: -
CDR3: CASRNLGDYGYTF
DNA: TGTGCCAGCCGCAATCTTGGCGACTATGGCTACACCTTC

V: TRBV20-1
J: TRBJ1-6
size: -
D: -
CDR3: CSATRELNSPLHF
DNA: TGCAGTGCCACCCGGGAGCTCAATTCACCCCTCCACTTT

V: TRBV11-2
J: TRBJ1-3
size: many
D: -
CDR3: CASSLPLFGYSSGNTIYF
DNA: TGTGCCAGCAGCCTCCCCCTTTTCGGGTACTCCTCTGGAAACACCATATATTTT

V: TRBV6-2/TRBV6-3
J: TRBJ2-7
size: many
D: -
CDR3: CASSYSAGNRVGYEQYF
DNA: TGTGCCAGCAGTTACTCGGCCGGGAATAGGGTCGGCTACGAGCAGTACTTC

V: TRBV5-1
J: TRBJ2-3
size: -
D: -
CDR3: CASSLVGGATDTQYF
DNA: TGCGCCAGCAGCTTGGTAGGGGGGGCGACAGATACGCAGTATTTT

V: TRBV28
J: TRBJ2-1
size: many
D: -
CDR3: CASSGRESNEQFF
DNA: TGTGCCAGCAGTGGCAGGGAGAGCAATGAGCAGTTCTTC

V: TRBV5-5
J: TRBJ2-7
size: large
D: -
CDR3: CASSPDVAEQYF
DNA: TGTGCCAGCAGCCCGGACGTCGCCGAGCAGTACTTC

V: TRBV20-1
J: TRBJ2-3
size: few
D: -
CDR3: CSARDRGADTQYF
DNA: TGCAGTGCTAGAGATAGGGGTGCAGATACGCAGTATTTT

V: TRBV20-1
J: TRBJ2-7
size: once
D: -
CDR3: CSARDQEGRYEQYF
DNA: TGCAGTGCTAGAGACCAGGAGGGGAGGTACGAGCAGTACTTC

V: TRBV2
J: TRBJ2-1
size: once
D: TRBD2
CDR3: CASSGTRTPYSEQFF
DNA: TGTGCCAGCAGCGGGACTAGGACCCCTTACAGTGAGCAGTTCTTC

V: TRBV10-3
J: TRBJ1-3
size: once
D: -
CDR3: CAISESQGGRNTIYF
DNA: TGTGCCATCAGTGAGTCGCAGGGAGGGAGAAACACCATATATTTT

V: TRBV7-9
J: TRBJ2-5
size: -
D: -
CDR3: CASSQDVGQGETQYF
DNA: TGTGCCAGCAGCCAAGATGTCGGCCAAGGGGAGACCCAGTACTTC

V: TRBV10-3
J: TRBJ2-3
size: -
D: -
CDR3: CAISESNDPTNTQYF
DNA: TGTGCCATCAGTGAGTCGAATGACCCGACAAATACGCAGTATTTT

V: TRBV6-2/TRBV6-3
J: TRBJ2-6
size: many
D: -
CDR3: CASSPGVDSGANVLTF
DNA: TGTGCCAGCAGCCCCGGGGTTGACTCTGGGGCCAACGTCCTGACTTTC

V: TRBV15
J: TRBJ1-3
size: few
D: -
CDR3: CATSREGLGGSGNTIYF
DNA: TGTGCCACCAGCAGAGAGGGCCTGGGGGGCTCTGGAAACACCATATATTTT

V: TRBV18
J: TRBJ1-4
size: -
D: -
CDR3: CASSPFRGVNEKLFF
DNA: TGTGCCAGCTCCCCATTCCGGGGTGTAAATGAAAAACTGTTTTTT

V: TRBV2
J: TRBJ2-4
size: many
D: -
CDR3: CASSFYKNIQYF
DNA: TGTGCCAGCAGTTTTTACAAAAACATTCAGTACTTC

V: TRBV6-2/TRBV6-3
J: TRBJ2-5
size: many
D: TRBD1
CDR3: CATHRGASTYQETQYF
DNA: TGTGCCACCCACAGGGGCGCTAGCACCTACCAAGAGACCCAGTACTTC

V: TRBV2
J: TRBJ1-5
size: -
D: -
CDR3: CASSEAYLRDRYQPQHF
DNA: TGTGCCAGCAGTGAAGCCTACCTCCGGGACCGTTATCAGCCCCAGCATTTT

V: TRBV20-1
J: TRBJ1-2
size: medium-sized
D: -
CDR3: CSARAWAGGDYTF
DNA: TGCAGTGCTAGAGCTTGGGCAGGAGGGGACTACACCTTC

V: TRBV20-1
J: TRBJ2-1
size: -
D: TRBD1
CDR3: CSARDPGQTNEQFF
DNA: TGCAGTGCTAGAGACCCGGGACAGACCAATGAGCAGTTCTTC

V: TRBV6-5
J: TRBJ1-2
size: medium-sized
D: TRBD1
CDR3: CASSSGGDYGYTF
DNA: TGTGCCAGCAGTTCAGGGGGCGACTATGGCTACACCTTC

V: TRBV20-1
J: TRBJ2-1
size: few
D: TRBD2
CDR3: CSAKGTSEVEQFF
DNA: TGCAGTGCTAAAGGGACTAGCGAAGTTGAGCAGTTCTTC

V: TRBV7-9
J: TRBJ2-5
size: few
D: -
CDR3: CASSLAAQSQETQHF
DNA: TGTGCCAGCAGCTTGGCCGCCCAGTCGCAAGAGACCCAGCACTTC

V: TRBV20-1
J: TRBJ1-3
size: medium-sized
D: TRBD1
CDR3: CSATGGSGNTIYF
DNA: TGCAGTGCTACAGGGGGATCGGGAAACACCATATATTTT

V: TRBV7-9
J: TRBJ2-3
size: -
D: TRBD2
CDR3: CASSLGTSADTQYF
DNA: TGTGCCAGCAGCTTGGGGACTAGCGCAGATACGCAGTATTTT

V: TRBV19
J: TRBJ2-7
size: -
D: TRBD1
CDR3: CASSGRTGGKHEQYF
DNA: TGTGCCAGTAGTGGCCGGACAGGGGGCAAACACGAGCAGTACTTC

V: TRBV12-3/TRBV12-4
J: TRBJ1-6
size: -
D: TRBD1
CDR3: CASREVSGTASPLHF
DNA: TGTGCCAGCAGGGAAGTTTCCGGGACAGCTTCACCCCTCCACTTT

V: TRBV11-2
J: TRBJ2-1
size: -
D: -
CDR3: CASSLGGSRRSSYYNEQFF
DNA: TGTGCCAGCAGCTTGGGTGGTAGCCGGAGGAGCTCTTACTACAATGAGCAGTTCTTC